This T cell receptor beta chain was sequenced for a study of T cell repertoires in cytomegalovirus infection. The sample holds a few counts of this clonotype. V dropped 5 bases and J dropped 1; count of bases not matched to a gene: 9. The CDR3 has 16 residues. MiXCR, applied by TCRdb to the reads, yields one record per CDR3 protein. This sample has around 740,000 distinct CDR3 sequences, with under 40% found just once. Sequencing input: PBMCs. This sequence was found in a human donor in good health (CMV status not recorded). Some clones in this sample may be carry-over from other donors' samples. The rearrangement joins TRBV12-3 or TRBV12-4 to TRBJ2-3; 7 bases are a match to TRBD1. The CDR3 is CASSDRVLRRTDTQYF. CDR3 nucleotides: TGTGCCAGCAGTGACAGGGTTTTGAGGCGCACAGATACGCAGTATTTT.